The clone carrying this T cell receptor (beta chain) has only one observation. What it binds is unknown. Amplification used 60 Vbeta primers and 13 Jbeta primers. Measured with immunoSEQ multiplex PCR; TCRdb has only the in-frame clones, and not every one. This table has about 190,000 clones, more than 60% appearing once. This entry is derived from a study of cytomegalovirus exposure and HLA in healthy donors. Study-level results: Trimming of TCR beta V- and J-genes showed a link, identified in a later analysis, to a missense DCLRE1C variant. Later work found that TCR association rates differed between HLA loci; DRB1 had the most and HLA-C the fewest.

The V gene's germline CDR1 is MNHEY and CDR2 SMNVEV (reference sequence). Trimming took 1 base from V and 3 from J; bases not matched to a gene: 3. The CDR3 totals 14 residues. The receptor was derived from a woman in her 30s in good health and CMV-seropositive. The sequenced sample was PBMCs. This chain connects TRBV27 to TRBJ2-7; TRBD2 matches 7 bases. The CDR3 region is CASSLLGGNYEQYF. The CDR3 region has the DNA TGTGCCAGCAGTTTATTGGGGGGGAACTACGAGCAGTACTTC.